Listed below are T cell receptor beta chains from one sample, sequenced in a study of blood T cell repertoires in COVID-19. Assay used: immunoSEQ multiplex PCR; TCRdb lists only in-frame clones, some missing. This table has 300,000 to 450,000 clones, approximately 92% appearing once. Sequenced: PBMCs or T cells enriched from blood (not recorded which). These TCRs come from a man in his late teens or twenties who had recovered from COVID-19. Both conserved end residues are trimmed from each CDR3. A D gene is named only where the DNA matches it firmly.

D: .; V: TRBV19; length: 13; J: TRBJ2-3; CDR3: ASSTTTAVTDTQY
D: .; V: TRBV5-5; length: 13; J: TRBJ1-1; CDR3: ASSDLGGRDAEAF
D: .; V: TRBV2; length: 14; J: TRBJ2-3; CDR3: ASTPDFYTITDTQY
D: .; V: TRBV19; length: 12; J: TRBJ2-7; CDR3: ASSVQDSSYEQY
D: TRBD1; V: TRBV6-5; length: 13; J: TRBJ1-2; CDR3: ASSYSNRGDYGYT
D: .; V: TRBV19; length: 11; J: TRBJ2-5; CDR3: ASSIGVQETQY
D: .; V: TRBV18; length: 12; J: TRBJ2-7; CDR3: ASSPPADPYEQY
D: .; V: TRBV30; length: 11; J: TRBJ1-3; CDR3: AWRRDSGNTIY
D: TRBD1; V: TRBV29-1; length: 10; J: TRBJ1-1; CDR3: SSTGVGTEAF
D: .; V: TRBV1; length: 13; J: TRBJ2-2; CDR3: TSSHPEGLIGELF
D: .; V: TRBV7-2; length: 12; J: TRBJ1-2; CDR3: ASSLRLRGYGYT
D: TRBD2; V: TRBV5-1; length: 17; J: TRBJ2-2; CDR3: ASSSRPAGGPYEPGELF
D: .; V: TRBV11-2; length: 11; J: TRBJ1-2; CDR3: ASSSGLPYGYT
D: .; V: TRBV19; length: 13; J: TRBJ1-5; CDR3: ASSMGQAVGQPQH
D: TRBD2; V: TRBV7-2; length: 13; J: TRBJ2-1; CDR3: ASRQTSGSYNEQF
D: .; V: TRBV6-1; length: 11; J: TRBJ2-7; CDR3: ASTPQGGYEQY
D: .; V: TRBV7-9; length: 11; J: TRBJ1-1; CDR3: ASSSSQGTEAF
D: .; V: TRBV7-9; length: 13; J: TRBJ1-2; CDR3: ASSLDTGFPNGYT
D: TRBD2; V: TRBV2; length: 16; J: TRBJ2-3; CDR3: ASSPILLTSGSTDTQY
D: .; V: TRBV3-1/TRBV3-2; length: 13; J: TRBJ1-5; CDR3: ASSPQKFSNQPQH
D: TRBD2; V: TRBV7-9; length: 14; J: TRBJ2-1; CDR3: ASSRLGGSTYNEQF
D: TRBD1; V: TRBV5-1; length: 12; J: TRBJ2-1; CDR3: ASSFRDRANEQF